One sample yielded the 31 T cell receptor beta chains listed below, sequenced in a study of cytotoxic CD8 clonotypes in ibrutinib-treated CLL. Profiled with immunoSEQ multiplex PCR; TCRdb holds only in-frame clones, not every one. The sample lists about 140,000 clones, roughly 77% occurring once. Sequenced material: PBMCs, taken after 12 months of ibrutinib treatment. All receptors derive from a human donor with chronic lymphocytic leukemia.

The V gene is TRBV11-2, the J gene TRBJ1-2, with D uncertain. The CDR3 covers 11 residues. Germline CDR1 and CDR2: SGHAT and FQNNGV. Trimming removed 10 bases at V and 5 bases at J, with 11 bases between. The CDR3 DNA reads as TGTGCCATCAAGACTTCATATGGCTACACCTTC. Protein sequence: CAIKTSYGYTF.

The chain has TRBV4-3 and TRBJ1-2; 10 nucleotides align to TRBD1. V lost 1 base, J lost 7 bases, and 3 bases stayed unmatched. Germline V gene sequence: CDR1 LGHNA, CDR2 YSLEER. CDR3 size: 14 residues. CDR3 in DNA: TGCGCCAGCAGCCAAGCGGGACAGGGGTTTGGCTACACCTTC. It yields the protein CASSQAGQGFGYTF.

The rearrangement joins TRBV6-1 to TRBJ1-2; TRBD1 aligns across 10 bases. CDR3 length: 13 amino acids. Germline CDR1 MNHNS, CDR2 SASEGT. V was pared by 8 bases and J by 7 bases, with 7 bases of the junction left unmatched. The DNA of the CDR3 is TGTGCCAGCGGACAGGGGGGGTTTTCTGGCTACACCTTC. Its translation is CASGQGGFSGYTF.

V and J are TRBV27 and TRBJ1-2; tentative D call: TRBD1 (5 bases). This CDR3 is built from 15 residues. The germline CDR1 and CDR2 sequences are MNHEY and SMNVEV (reference sequence). Trimming removed 5 bases from V and 0 bases from J, with 13 bases in between. The CDR3 loop is CASSAQDSPNYGYTF. CDR3 in DNA: TGTGCCAGCAGTGCACAAGACAGTCCTAACTATGGCTACACCTTC.

This sequence joins TRBV7-2 and TRBJ1-2; no clear D. The germline V gene encodes CDR1 SGHTA and CDR2 FQGNSA. Trimming took 0 bases from V and 8 from J, leaving 13 bases between them. CDR3 length: 14 amino acids. The CDR3 bases are TGTGCCAGCAGCTTAGCGATGGGTAGGGCAGGCTACACCTTC. Protein sequence: CASSLAMGRAGYTF.

V usage is TRBV4-1 and J usage is TRBJ1-6; the match to TRBD1 covers 10 bases. CDR3 length: 15 residues. The trim removed 4 bases at V and 5 bases at J, leaving 2 bases unmatched. The germline V gene has CDR1 MGHRA and CDR2 YSYEKL. The CDR3 DNA is TGCGCCAGCAGCCGAGGACAGGGGGATAATTCACCCCTCCACTTT. Amino acid sequence: CASSRGQGDNSPLHF.

This chain joins TRBV28 and TRBJ2-1; 9 nucleotides align to TRBD1. There are 18 residues in the CDR3. Germline CDR1 MDHEN, CDR2 SYDVKM. Trimming removed 2 bases from V and 10 bases from J; junction bases left unmatched: 18. CDR3 bases: TGTGCCAGCAGTTTACTGACAGGGGGGCCCTTCCCTCTGGGAGAGCAGTTCTTC. It translates to CASSLLTGGPFPLGEQFF.

The chain combines TRBV7-9 with TRBJ1-2; TRBD1 aligns across 8 bases. The CDR3 contains 13 residues. CDR1 and CDR2 (germline): SEHNR, FQNEAQ (reference sequence). V lost 2 bases to trimming and J lost 8 bases; unmatched junction nucleotides: 4. The CDR3 is CASSLRQGKGYTF. The CDR3 bases are TGTGCCAGCAGCTTAAGACAGGGGAAGGGCTACACCTTC.

V is TRBV27 and J is TRBJ2-7; D possibly uses TRBD1 or TRBD2 (5 bases each). Germline values: CDR1 MNHEY, CDR2 SMNVEV (reference sequence). Trimming pared 5 bases from V and 3 bases from J, leaving 11 bases between. The CDR3 covers 13 residues. DNA of the CDR3: TGTGCCAGCAGTCCTGGGACGAGCTACGAGCAGTACTTC. This gives the protein CASSPGTSYEQYF.

The gene calls are TRBV5-5 and TRBJ2-7; a possible D gene is TRBD2 (6 bases). Germline V gene lookup returns CDR1 SGHKS and CDR2 YYEKEE (reference sequence). The V gene lost 3 bases and the J gene lost 0 bases, with 10 bases spanning the gap. CDR3 length equals 14 residues. The CDR3 sequence: CASSSDYPSYEQYF. As DNA, the CDR3 is TGTGCCAGCAGCTCGGACTACCCCTCCTACGAGCAGTACTTC. Complete variable domain (other parts from reference TRBV5-5 and TRBJ2-7): DAGVTQSPTHLIKTRGQQVTLRCSPISGHKSVSWYQQVLGQGPQFIFQYYEKEERGRGNFPDRFSARQFPNYSSELNVNALLLGDSALYLCASSSDYPSYEQYFGPGTRLTVT.

Only one count was recorded for this clone. The chain uses TRBV14 and TRBJ1-2; 7 bases fit TRBD1. This CDR3 spans 17 amino acids. The germline gives CDR1 SGHDN, CDR2 FVKESK. The junction had 10 bases not matched to a gene; V was cut back by 2 bases and J by 1 base. The CDR3 sequence: CASSQSIGTAFNYGYTF. In DNA form, the CDR3 reads TGTGCCAGCAGCCAATCAATTGGGACAGCGTTTAACTATGGCTACACCTTC.

In this sample, this clone turned up once. The chain has TRBV18 and TRBJ2-4; possible D gene TRBD2, 6 bases. The CDR3 extends over 14 amino acids. Germline V lookup: CDR1 KGHSH, CDR2 LQKENI. V was trimmed by 3 bases and J by 3 bases, leaving 9 bases between them. This CDR3 is CASSPSGSKNIQYF. The CDR3 region has the DNA TGTGCCAGCTCACCCTCCGGGAGCAAAAACATTCAGTACTTC.

This chain uses TRBV19 with TRBJ2-3; D gene unclear. The V end lost 6 bases, the J end lost 0 bases, and 4 bases lay between the germline ends. CDR3 length equals 12 residues. Germline CDR1 is LNHDA and CDR2 is SQIVND (reference sequence). The CDR3 spells CASRQSTDTQYF. Written as DNA, the CDR3 is TGTGCCAGTAGGCAGAGCACAGATACGCAGTATTTT.

The gene calls are TRBV7-8 and TRBJ2-7, with 11 positions matching TRBD2. The length of the CDR3 is 15 residues. Germline V CDR1 and CDR2: SGHVS, FQNEAQ. Unmatched junction bases numbered 8, after V lost 5 bases and J lost 5 bases. The CDR3 coding sequence is TGTGCCAGCAGCGAAGGGACTAGCGGTTCCGACGAGCAGTACTTC. Translation gives CASSEGTSGSDEQYF.

This chain joins TRBV4-1 and TRBJ1-5, with D unresolved. Between the trimmed V and J ends, which lost 0 bases and 5 bases, there was a span of 11 bases. The germline V gene encodes CDR1 MGHRA and CDR2 YSYEKL. This CDR3 has 15 amino acids. CDR3 DNA sequence: TGCGCCAGCAGCCAAGATCTTGTGGTCGATCAGCCCCAGCATTTT. Protein product: CASSQDLVVDQPQHF.

The chain employs TRBV27 and TRBJ2-3, with D perhaps matching TRBD1 or TRBD2 (7 bases each). V gave up 10 bases and J gave up 0 bases, with 17 bases separating them. The CDR3 consists of 15 residues. Germline assignment: CDR1 MNHEY and CDR2 SMNVEV (reference sequence). Here the CDR3 reads CATRGEGLSTDTQYF. CDR3 DNA sequence: TGTGCCACCAGGGGGGAGGGACTTAGCACAGATACGCAGTATTTT.

J is TRBJ2-7 and V is TRBV6-5, with 8 nucleotides matching TRBD1. J was trimmed by 4 bases and V by 7 bases; bases with no gene match: 9. Germline lookup yields CDR1 MNHEY and CDR2 SVGAGI. This CDR3 spans 14 amino acids. CDR3 amino acids: CASTRGTGRYEQYF. The CDR3 nucleotides are TGTGCCAGCACAAGGGGGACAGGTCGGTACGAGCAGTACTTC.

V is TRBV30 and J is TRBJ1-4; D unresolved. CDR1 is GTSNPN, CDR2 SVGIG, per germline (reference sequence). Trimming cost V 5 bases and J 4 bases, with 8 bases left between them. CDR3 length: 12 residues. The CDR3 DNA is TGTGCCTGGGGGCCTATTAATGAAAAACTGTTTTTT. Protein sequence: CAWGPINEKLFF.

The chain couples TRBV25-1 to TRBJ2-1; D uncertain. The CDR3 is made up of 17 amino acids. With 1 base removed from V and 0 bases from J, the gap between germline ends came to 13 bases. CDR1 and CDR2 from the germline V gene are MGHDK and SYGVNS. This CDR3 reads CASSELWGLSSYNEQFF. The CDR3 region has the DNA TGTGCCAGCAGTGAATTGTGGGGTCTAAGCTCCTACAATGAGCAGTTCTTC.

The chain employs TRBV19 and TRBJ2-3; 8 bases line up with TRBD2. The junction had 6 bases not matched to a gene; V was cut back by 3 bases and J by 4 bases. This CDR3 has 15 amino acids. The germline CDR1 and CDR2 sequences are LNHDA and SQIVND (reference sequence). The CDR3 protein is CASSIKAGVADTQYF. As DNA, the CDR3 is TGTGCCAGTAGTATTAAAGCGGGAGTTGCAGATACGCAGTATTTT.

The gene calls are TRBV5-1 and TRBJ1-6; 7 bases agree with TRBD1. From germline, CDR1 is SGHRS and CDR2 YFSETQ. CDR3 size: 13 residues. With V trimmed by 9 bases and J by 7 bases, 7 bases remained unmatched. In DNA, the CDR3 is TGCGCCACCAGTAAGGGGGCAAATTCACCCCTCCACTTT. Protein product: CATSKGANSPLHF.

This chain links TRBV5-6 with TRBJ1-1; no reliable D call. CDR1 is SGHDT, CDR2 YYEEEE, per germline. V lost 4 bases and J lost 4, with 11 bases in between. CDR3 length: 13 amino acids. The CDR3 DNA follows: TGTGCCAGCAGCCCGCTGGTGAGCACTGAAGCTTTCTTT. Protein: CASSPLVSTEAFF.

This clone appeared a single time. The chain couples TRBV6-5 to TRBJ1-2, with D uncertain. V dropped 2 bases and J dropped 7 bases, with 5 bases sitting between them. This CDR3 has 11 residues. Germline V gene lookup returns CDR1 MNHEY and CDR2 SVGAGI. The CDR3 region has the DNA TGTGCCAGCAGTTACCGGCTTGGCTACACCTTC. It translates to CASSYRLGYTF.

This sequence joins TRBV19 and TRBJ1-4, with unresolved D. The germline CDR1 and CDR2 sequences are LNHDA and SQIVND (reference sequence). The CDR3 contains 12 residues. Trimming stripped 7 bases from V and 6 bases from J, with 9 bases between. CDR3 bases: TGTGCCAGTAATTACCGGGATGAAAAACTGTTTTTT. This translates into CASNYRDEKLFF.

The gene calls are TRBV11-1 and TRBJ2-4; no definite D call. This CDR3 region has 13 residues. With 4 bases removed from V and 5 bases from J, the gap between germline ends came to 9 bases. Germline V gene sequence: CDR1 SGHAT, CDR2 FQDESV (reference sequence). CDR3 in DNA: TGTGCCAGCAGCTCCTGGACGGAAAACATTCAGTACTTC. It yields the protein CASSSWTENIQYF. Together with reference TRBV11-1 and TRBJ2-4, the CDR3 gives the full variable domain: EAEVAQSPRYKITEKSQAVAFWCDPISGHATLYWYRQILGQGPELLVQFQDESVVDDSQLPKDRFSAERLKGVDSTLKIQPAELGDSAMYLCASSSWTENIQYFGAGTRLSVL.

The rearrangement uses TRBV7-6 and TRBJ1-1, with D perhaps matching TRBD1 (5 bases). CDR3 length: 15 amino acids. Deletions cut 2 bases from V and 2 bases from J, with 12 bases between. Germline-derived CDR1 and CDR2 are SGHVS and FNYEAQ. The CDR3 sequence: CASSLYRGPNTEAFF. The DNA of the CDR3 is TGTGCCAGCAGCTTATATCGGGGCCCCAACACTGAAGCTTTCTTT.

The chain has TRBV19 and TRBJ2-7, with 9 bases fitting TRBD1. Unmatched junction bases numbered 6, after V lost 7 bases and J lost 2 bases. The length of the CDR3 is 14 residues. Germline lookup yields CDR1 LNHDA and CDR2 SQIVND (reference sequence). DNA of the CDR3: TGTGCCAGTAACCCGGGACAGGGTCCCTACGAGCAGTACTTC. This codes for CASNPGQGPYEQYF.

The chain links TRBV2 to TRBJ1-5, with 12 bases aligning to TRBD1. This CDR3 is 15 amino acids long. After removal of 6 bases from V and 7 bases from J, the junction contained 7 bases not matched to a gene. Per the germline V gene, CDR1 is SNHLY and CDR2 is FYNNEI. CDR3 loop: CASRPGQGAKQPQHF. DNA for the CDR3: TGTGCCAGCAGGCCGGGACAGGGGGCGAAGCAGCCCCAGCATTTT.

V is TRBV7-8 and J is TRBJ1-1; D unclear. The germline V gene encodes CDR1 SGHVS and CDR2 FQNEAQ. The V and J ends lost 0 bases and 4 bases respectively, with 9 bases between them. The CDR3 is made up of 14 amino acids. The DNA for the CDR3 is TGTGCCAGCAGCTTAGCCCCGGCCCGCACTGAAGCTTTCTTT. The encoded protein is CASSLAPARTEAFF.

The genes are TRBV7-9 and TRBJ2-7, with 8 bases fitting TRBD2. The V segment lost 5 bases and the J segment 0 bases; nucleotides outside the gene matches: 6. The CDR3 length is 15 residues. Germline CDR1 and CDR2: SEHNR and FQNEAQ (reference sequence). The CDR3, as DNA: TGTGCCAGCAGCACCTCCGGGACTAGCTCCTACGAGCAGTACTTC. Protein sequence: CASSTSGTSSYEQYF.

The chain joins TRBV15 to TRBJ2-5; D not certain. The CDR3 length is 13 residues. The V gene lost 8 bases and the J gene lost 5 bases, with 15 bases spanning the gap. Germline assignment: CDR1 LNHNV and CDR2 YYDKDF (reference sequence). The chain's CDR3 is CATGTTGGETQYF. The CDR3, as DNA: TGTGCCACCGGCACGACGGGCGGCGAGACCCAGTACTTC.